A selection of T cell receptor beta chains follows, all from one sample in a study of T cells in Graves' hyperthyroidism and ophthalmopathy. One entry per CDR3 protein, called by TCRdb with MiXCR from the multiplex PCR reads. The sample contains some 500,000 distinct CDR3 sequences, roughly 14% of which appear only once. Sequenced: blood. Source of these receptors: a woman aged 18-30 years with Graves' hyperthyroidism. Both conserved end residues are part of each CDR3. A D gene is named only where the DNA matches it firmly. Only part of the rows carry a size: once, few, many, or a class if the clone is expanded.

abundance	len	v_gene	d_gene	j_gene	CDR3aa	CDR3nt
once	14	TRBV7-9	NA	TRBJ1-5	CASSFQGFNQPQHF	TGTGCCAGCAGCTTTCAGGGGTTCAATCAGCCCCAGCATTTT
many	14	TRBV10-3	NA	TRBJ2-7	CAISESASSYEQYF	TGTGCCATCAGTGAGTCCGCCTCCTCCTACGAGCAGTACTTC
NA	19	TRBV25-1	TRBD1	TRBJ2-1	CASSDPTGGSLDFYNEQFF	TGTGCCAGCAGTGATCCGACAGGGGGTTCCCTCGATTTCTACAATGAGCAGTTCTTC
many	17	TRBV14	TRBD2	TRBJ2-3	CASSPMTSGISTDTQYF	TGTGCCAGCAGCCCTATGACTAGCGGGATTTCCACAGATACGCAGTATTTT
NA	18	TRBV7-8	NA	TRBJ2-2	CASSLDVRVSPSTGELFF	TGTGCCAGCAGCTTAGACGTCCGGGTGTCACCTTCCACCGGGGAGCTGTTTTTT
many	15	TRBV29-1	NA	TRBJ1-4	CSVLGPGASNEKLFF	TGCAGCGTACTAGGTCCAGGTGCCTCCAATGAAAAACTGTTTTTT
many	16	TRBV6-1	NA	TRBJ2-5	CASSEDPGPYQETQYF	TGTGCCAGCAGTGAAGACCCGGGACCGTACCAAGAGACCCAGTACTTC
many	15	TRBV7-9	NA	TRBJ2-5	CASSQNLGDQETQYF	TGTGCCAGCAGCCAAAACTTAGGGGACCAAGAGACCCAGTACTTC
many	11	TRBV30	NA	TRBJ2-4	CAWQIREIQYF	TGTGCCTGGCAGATAAGGGAGATTCAGTACTTC
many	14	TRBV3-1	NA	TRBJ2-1	CASSQVAANNEQFF	TGTGCCAGCAGCCAAGTGGCGGCCAACAATGAGCAGTTCTTC
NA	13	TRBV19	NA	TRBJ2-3	CASSLTGVGTQYF	TGTGCCAGTAGCCTTACGGGAGTAGGTACGCAGTATTTT
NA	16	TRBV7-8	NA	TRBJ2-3	CASIKRAAESTDTQYF	TGTGCCAGCATCAAAAGGGCGGCAGAGAGCACAGATACGCAGTATTTT
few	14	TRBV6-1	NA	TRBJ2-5	CASSRRGAKETQYF	TGTGCCAGCAGTCGACGGGGGGCCAAAGAGACCCAGTACTTC
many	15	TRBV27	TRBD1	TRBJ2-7	CASSSPGTGGYEQYF	TGTGCCAGCAGTTCCCCCGGGACAGGGGGCTACGAGCAGTACTTC
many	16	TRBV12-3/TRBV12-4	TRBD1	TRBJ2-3	CASSLGDSSATDTQYF	TGTGCCAGCAGTTTAGGGGACAGCTCAGCGACAGATACGCAGTATTTT
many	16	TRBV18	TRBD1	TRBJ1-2	CASSPREGQGARGYTF	TGTGCCAGCTCACCACGAGAGGGACAGGGGGCGCGGGGCTACACCTTC
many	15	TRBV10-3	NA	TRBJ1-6	CAISERQTYNSPLHF	TGTGCCATCAGTGAGCGACAGACCTATAATTCACCCCTCCACTTT
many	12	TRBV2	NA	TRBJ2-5	CASHPNQETQYF	TGTGCCAGCCATCCCAACCAAGAGACCCAGTACTTC
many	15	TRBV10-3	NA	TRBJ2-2	CATDQGRAMAGELFF	TGTGCCACCGACCAGGGCAGGGCAATGGCCGGGGAGCTGTTTTTT
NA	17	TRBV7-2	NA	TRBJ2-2	CASSPSWRTANTGELFF	TGTGCCAGCAGCCCAAGTTGGCGGACAGCGAACACCGGGGAGCTGTTTTTT
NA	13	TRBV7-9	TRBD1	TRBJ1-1	CASTQDRGTEAFF	TGTGCCAGCACACAGGACAGGGGCACTGAAGCTTTCTTT
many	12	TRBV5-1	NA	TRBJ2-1	CASSLSSFEQFF	TGCGCCAGCAGCTTGTCTAGCTTTGAGCAGTTCTTC
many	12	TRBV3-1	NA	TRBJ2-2	CASSQDSGELFF	TGTGCCAGCAGCCAAGACTCAGGGGAGCTGTTTTTT
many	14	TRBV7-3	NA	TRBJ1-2	CASSLLGIGYGYTF	TGTGCCAGCAGCTTACTGGGAATAGGCTATGGCTACACCTTC
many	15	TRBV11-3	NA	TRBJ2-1	CASSLDGGEYNEQFF	TGTGCCAGCAGCTTAGACGGGGGCGAATACAATGAGCAGTTCTTC
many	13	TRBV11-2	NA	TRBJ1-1	CASSLGQNTEAFF	TGTGCCAGCAGCTTGGGACAGAACACTGAAGCTTTCTTT
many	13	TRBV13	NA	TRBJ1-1	CASRREMNTEAFF	TGTGCCAGCAGAAGGGAGATGAACACTGAAGCTTTCTTT
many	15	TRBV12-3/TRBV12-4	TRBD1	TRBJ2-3	CASSHNRGLLDTQYF	TGTGCCAGCAGTCATAACAGGGGTCTTTTAGATACGCAGTATTTT
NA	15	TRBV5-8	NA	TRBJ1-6	CASSLNRGVNSPLHF	TGTGCCAGCAGCTTGAATCGGGGGGTTAATTCACCCCTCCACTTT
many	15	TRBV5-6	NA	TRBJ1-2	CASSLVRTWYYGYTF	TGTGCCAGCAGCTTGGTACGGACGTGGTACTACGGCTACACCTTC
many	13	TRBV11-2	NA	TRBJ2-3	CASSLRSYYEEYF	TGTGCCAGCAGCCTCCGCTCATACTACGAGGAGTATTTT
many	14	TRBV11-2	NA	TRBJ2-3	CASSWSMDRDTQYF	TGTGCCAGCAGCTGGTCTATGGACCGAGATACGCAGTATTTT
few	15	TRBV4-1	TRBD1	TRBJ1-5	CASSQDNRGGQPQHF	TGCGCCAGCAGCCAAGATAACAGGGGTGGTCAGCCCCAGCATTTT
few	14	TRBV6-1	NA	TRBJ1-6	CASSELGSNSPLHF	TGTGCCAGCAGTGAATTGGGCAGTAATTCACCCCTCCACTTT
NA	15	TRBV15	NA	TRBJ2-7	CATSSPMGPDGEQYF	TGTGCCACCAGCAGCCCCATGGGACCGGACGGCGAGCAGTACTTC
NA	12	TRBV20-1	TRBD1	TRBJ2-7	CSAAGQGYEQYF	TGCAGTGCTGCGGGACAGGGGTACGAGCAGTACTTC
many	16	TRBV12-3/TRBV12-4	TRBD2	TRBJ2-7	CASSLAGLAGTFEQYF	TGTGCCAGCAGTTTAGCGGGACTAGCGGGAACTTTCGAGCAGTACTTC
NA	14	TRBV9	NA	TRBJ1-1	CASSVAALGTEAFF	TGTGCCAGCAGCGTAGCAGCGTTGGGCACTGAAGCTTTCTTT
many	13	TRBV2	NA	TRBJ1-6	CASSDRGNSPLHF	TGTGCCAGCAGTGACAGAGGGAATTCACCCCTCCACTTT
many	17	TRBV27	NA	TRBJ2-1	CASSFAIDVRQPHEQFF	TGTGCCAGCAGTTTTGCGATAGACGTCCGCCAGCCACATGAGCAGTTCTTC
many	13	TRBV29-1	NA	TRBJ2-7	CSVGAGLSYEQYF	TGCAGCGTTGGTGCGGGCCTCTCCTACGAGCAGTACTTC
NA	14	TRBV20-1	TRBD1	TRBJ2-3	CSAREVQGTDTQYF	TGCAGTGCTAGAGAGGTACAGGGGACAGATACGCAGTATTTT
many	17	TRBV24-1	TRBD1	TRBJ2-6	CATSDGGQGAGANVLTF	TGTGCCACCAGTGATGGAGGACAGGGCGCCGGGGCCAACGTCCTGACTTTC
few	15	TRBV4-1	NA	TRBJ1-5	CASSPWRELEQPQHF	TGCGCCAGCAGCCCCTGGAGGGAGCTTGAACAGCCCCAGCATTTT
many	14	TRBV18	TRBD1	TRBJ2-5	CASSPQGQEETQYF	TGTGCCAGCTCACCACAGGGACAGGAAGAGACCCAGTACTTC
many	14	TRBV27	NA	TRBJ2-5	CASSTPSGTETQYF	TGTGCCAGCAGTACCCCGTCGGGGACGGAGACCCAGTACTTC
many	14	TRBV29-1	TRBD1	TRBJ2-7	CSVRDRGLLDEQYF	TGCAGCGTTCGGGACAGGGGGCTTTTGGACGAGCAGTACTTC
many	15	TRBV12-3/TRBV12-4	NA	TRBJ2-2	CASTPREVSTGELFF	TGTGCCAGCACCCCCCGGGAAGTGAGCACCGGGGAGCTGTTTTTT
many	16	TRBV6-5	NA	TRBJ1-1	CASSYSLGQGYTEAFF	TGTGCCAGCAGTTACTCGTTAGGGCAGGGGTACACTGAAGCTTTCTTT
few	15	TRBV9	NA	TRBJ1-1	CASTFGGRDYDEAFF	TGTGCCAGCACCTTTGGGGGCAGGGACTACGATGAAGCTTTCTTT